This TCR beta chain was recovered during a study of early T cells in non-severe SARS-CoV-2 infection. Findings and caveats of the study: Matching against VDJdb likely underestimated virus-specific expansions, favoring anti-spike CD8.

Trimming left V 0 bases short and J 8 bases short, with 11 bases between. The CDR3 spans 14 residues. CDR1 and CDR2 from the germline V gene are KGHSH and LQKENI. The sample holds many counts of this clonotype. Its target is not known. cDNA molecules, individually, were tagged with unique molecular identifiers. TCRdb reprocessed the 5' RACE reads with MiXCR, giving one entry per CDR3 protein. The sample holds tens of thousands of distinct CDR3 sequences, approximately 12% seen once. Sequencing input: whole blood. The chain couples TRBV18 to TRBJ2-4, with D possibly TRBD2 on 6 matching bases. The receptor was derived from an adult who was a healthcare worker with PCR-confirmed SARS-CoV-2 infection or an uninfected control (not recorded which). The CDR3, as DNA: TGTGCCAGCTCACCACCGGGAGGCAAGTACATTCAGTACTTC. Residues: CASSPPGGKYIQYF.